This T cell receptor beta chain comes out of a study of shared T cell receptors in the human thymus. CDR3 length: 16 residues. The V gene's germline CDR1 is SGHVS and CDR2 FQNEAQ. Trimming removed 5 bases at V and 1 base at J, with 18 bases between. TCRdb keeps only in-frame clones here, not all; method: immunoSEQ multiplex PCR. The sample includes about 610,000 clones, roughly 90% of them seen just once. Another study also made use of these data, one on human thymus T cells.

Input material: thymocytes. The TCR was taken from a boy younger than two with a congenital heart defect. V gene TRBV7-8 combines with J gene TRBJ2-7; TRBD1 might be the D (6 bases). The CDR3 DNA sequence: TGTGCCAGCAGCACCGCCCGGGACACACTTTCCTACGAGCAGTACTTC. It yields the protein CASSTARDTLSYEQYF.